A single sample is the source of the 24 T cell receptor beta chains below, sequenced in a study of CD8 T cells in ankylosing spondylitis. One entry per CDR3 protein, called by TCRdb with MiXCR from the 5' RACE reads. The profile shows hundreds of thousands of distinct CDR3 sequences, 10% to 15% of them singletons. These receptors' antigens are unknown. Study results and limitations: Among TCR beta sequences, a motif of under ten highly homologous variants appeared characteristic of ankylosing spondylitis blood.

Sequencing was carried out using blood, either unsorted or a sorted T cell fraction (not recorded which). Receptor source: a male donor with ankylosing spondylitis.

This clonotype occurred once. This chain joins TRBV7-8 and TRBJ1-2; TRBD1 is a possible D gene (5 bases). The CDR3 has 15 residues. V dropped 3 bases and J dropped 7 bases, with 18 bases sitting between them. CDR1 and CDR2 (germline): SGHVS, FQNEAQ. In DNA, the CDR3 is TGTGCCAGCAGCTTGGGACGCCTCGGGGGTGGTGGCTACACCTTC. Translated: CASSLGRLGGGGYTF.

This clonotype was seen a few times. This chain uses TRBV3-1 with TRBJ2-3, with D perhaps TRBD1 (6 bases). Trimming cost V 1 base and J 3 bases, with 14 bases left between them. The CDR3 length is 16 residues. Per the germline V gene, CDR1 is LGHDT and CDR2 is YNNKEL (reference sequence). CDR3 DNA sequence: TGTGCCAGCAGCCAAGTTTGGGGGCGGCTTACAGATACGCAGTATTTT. This encodes CASSQVWGRLTDTQYF.

This clonotype has only a few counts. J is TRBJ2-2 and V is TRBV12-3 or TRBV12-4; 8 bases agree with TRBD1. The length of the CDR3 is 13 residues. V gave up 6 bases and J gave up 7 bases; unmatched junction bases: 4. CDR3 residues: CASRAGGGGELFF. CDR3 bases: TGTGCCAGCAGAGCAGGGGGCGGCGGGGAGCTGTTTTTT.

At least ten counts were recorded for this clonotype. A much more abundant neighbour one base away suggests this may be a read error. V and J are TRBV2 and TRBJ2-3; no clear D gene. This CDR3 region has 11 residues. The germline gives CDR1 SNHLY, CDR2 FYNNEI. V was pared by 6 bases and J by 2 bases, with 3 bases between. The CDR3 loop is CASSTTDTQYF. CDR3 bases: TGTGCCAGCAGCACCACAGATACGCAGTATTTT. Based on the CDR3 plus reference TRBV2 and TRBJ2-3, the full variable domain is EPEVTQTPSHQVTQMGQEVILRCVPISNHLYFYWYRQILGQKVEFLVSFYNNEISEKSEIFDDQFSVERPDGSNFTLKIRSTKLEDSAMYFCASSTTDTQYFGPGTRLTVL.

The V call is TRBV14, the J call TRBJ1-1; perhaps TRBD1 as D (6 bases). Germline-derived CDR1 and CDR2 are SGHDN and FVKESK. CDR3 length equals 17 residues. V was clipped by 0 bases and J by 5 bases, with 19 bases between them. The CDR3 protein is CASSQEAIETGRTEAFF. The CDR3 bases are TGTGCCAGCAGCCAAGAAGCAATTGAAACAGGGAGGACTGAAGCTTTCTTT. Together with reference TRBV14 and TRBJ1-1, the CDR3 gives the full variable domain: EAGVTQFPSHSVIEKGQTVTLRCDPISGHDNLYWYRRVMGKEIKFLLHFVKESKQDESGMPNNRFLAERTGGTYSTLKVQPAELEDSGVYFCASSQEAIETGRTEAFFGQGTRLTVV.

This clonotype was picked up many times. The chain employs TRBV7-2 and TRBJ2-1, with unresolved D. The CDR3 has 12 residues. Germline CDR1 and CDR2: SGHTA and FQGNSA. With 2 bases removed from V and 8 bases from J, the gap between germline ends came to 7 bases. The CDR3 coding sequence is TGTGCCAGCAGCTTAATTCGGTATGAGCAGTTCTTC. Protein: CASSLIRYEQFF.

The table lists this clonotype with a few counts. The rearrangement joins TRBV7-6 to TRBJ2-1; D unresolved. Germline V gives CDR1 SGHVS, CDR2 FNYEAQ. CDR3 length equals 15 residues. V gave up 5 bases and J gave up 5 bases, with 16 bases separating them. CDR3 sequence (DNA): TGTGCCAGCAGCCCCGCCCGAGGAACGAACAATGAGCAGTTCTTC. Translation gives CASSPARGTNNEQFF.

The sample holds a few counts of this clonotype. This CDR3 is CSARDYRIMNTEAFF. The CDR3 DNA reads TGCAGTGCTAGAGATTACAGGATAATGAACACTGAAGCTTTCTTT. The chain couples TRBV20-1 to TRBJ1-1; a possible D gene is TRBD1 (5 bases). The germline V gene encodes CDR1 DFQATT and CDR2 SNEGSKA (reference sequence). The CDR3 consists of 15 residues. Trimming took off 0 bases at V and 0 bases at J, with 11 bases between the two ends.

CDR3 region: CASGLVWDDTGELFF. The CDR3 nucleotides are TGTGCTAGTGGTTTGGTCTGGGACGACACCGGGGAGCTGTTTTTT. J is TRBJ2-2 and V is TRBV12-5; tentatively, D is TRBD1 or TRBD2 (5 bases each). Looked up from germline, CDR1 is LGHNT and CDR2 is FRNRAP. The CDR3 runs 15 residues. Trimming removed 0 bases from V and 3 bases from J, with 8 bases in between. The full variable domain, in which reference TRBV12-5 and TRBJ2-2 provide the parts outside the CDR3, is DARVTQTPRHKVTEMGQEVTMRCQPILGHNTVFWYRQTMMQGLELLAYFRNRAPLDDSGMPKDRFSAEMPDATLATLKIQPSEPRDSAVYFCASGLVWDDTGELFFGEGSRLTVL.

This clonotype was observed a few times. CDR3 DNA: TGTGCCAGCAGCGTAAGGACTAGCGGGGAGAGCTCCTACAATGAGCAGTTCTTC. It codes for CASSVRTSGESSYNEQFF. The V gene is TRBV11-2, the J gene TRBJ2-1, with 12 bases identical to TRBD2. The CDR3 has 18 amino acids. Per the germline V gene, CDR1 is SGHAT and CDR2 is FQNNGV. V shed 5 bases and J 0 bases; nucleotides not matched to a gene: 8.

This clonotype was picked up a small number of times. This chain uses TRBV7-2 with TRBJ2-2, with a weak D call TRBD2 (6 bases). Deletions cut 6 bases from V and 4 bases from J, with 21 bases between. There are 17 residues in the CDR3. The V gene's germline CDR1 is SGHTA and CDR2 FQGNSA. CDR3 DNA: TGTGCCAGCAGACCCCGGAGTAGCGGAATAATCACCGGGGAGCTGTTTTTT. It codes for CASRPRSSGIITGELFF.

The genes are TRBV20-1 and TRBJ2-3, with D possibly matching TRBD2 (5 bases). CDR1 and CDR2 from the germline V gene are DFQATT and SNEGSKA (reference sequence). The CDR3 sequence is 20 residues long. Trimming cost V 2 bases and J 0 bases, with 27 bases left between them. The CDR3 here is CSARTTLLLGSEGSTDTQYF. CDR3 sequence (DNA): TGCAGTGCTAGAACGACTTTACTTTTGGGAAGTGAGGGTAGCACAGATACGCAGTATTTT.

This clonotype was seen at least ten times. The chain links TRBV12-3 or TRBV12-4 to TRBJ2-3; no clear D gene. The CDR3 has 15 residues. V was cut by 7 bases and J by 5 bases, with 19 bases left in between. CDR3 protein: CASTRSPQLGDTQYF. Here the CDR3 DNA reads TGTGCCAGCACTAGGTCCCCACAGCTGGGAGATACGCAGTATTTT.

The sample holds many counts of this clonotype. The chain combines TRBV12-3 or TRBV12-4 with TRBJ1-5; D is unclear. V was cut by 6 bases and J by 9 bases, with 15 bases left in between. This CDR3 region has 13 residues. The CDR3 loop is CASSSAVPAPQHF. CDR3 nucleotide sequence: TGTGCCAGCAGCTCAGCGGTCCCGGCGCCCCAGCATTTT.

This clonotype was seen more than once but under ten times. The chain is built from TRBV7-8 and TRBJ2-2; TRBD2 aligns across 9 bases. Per germline, CDR1 SGHVS and CDR2 FQNEAQ. There are 18 residues in the CDR3. V shed 5 bases and J 1 base; nucleotides not matched to a gene: 11. The DNA for the CDR3 is TGTGCCAGCAGCAAAGATGGGACTAGCCGGAGGAACACCGGGGAGCTGTTTTTT. Translating it yields CASSKDGTSRRNTGELFF. Based on the CDR3 plus reference TRBV7-8 and TRBJ2-2, the full variable domain is GAGVSQSPRYKVAKRGQDVALRCDPISGHVSLFWYQQALGQGPEFLTYFQNEAQLDKSGLPSDRFFAERPEGSVSTLKIQRTQQEDSAVYLCASSKDGTSRRNTGELFFGEGSRLTVL.

V gene TRBV14 combines with J gene TRBJ1-1, with D possibly TRBD1 on 6 matching bases. Trimming took 1 base from V and 1 from J, leaving 19 bases between them. CDR3 size: 18 residues. Germline V gene data show CDR1 as SGHDN and CDR2 as FVKESK. Here the CDR3 DNA reads TGTGCCAGCAGCCAAGGGGGGCCCTCCGGGTGGCGGAACACTGAAGCTTTCTTT. Translation: CASSQGGPSGWRNTEAFF.

J is TRBJ2-1 and V is TRBV2; 13 bases match TRBD2. J gave up 7 bases and V 4 bases, and 4 bases lay outside the gene matches. There are 15 residues in the CDR3. CDR1 SNHLY and CDR2 FYNNEI come from the germline V gene. This CDR3 reads CASSGTSGSRNEQFF. DNA of the CDR3: TGTGCCAGCAGTGGGACTAGCGGGAGTCGGAATGAGCAGTTCTTC.

The sample holds a few counts of this clonotype. This chain links TRBV3-1 with TRBJ1-2; possible D gene TRBD1, 5 bases. The CDR3 loop spans 15 amino acids. The V gene lost 3 bases and the J gene lost 7 bases, with 18 bases spanning the gap. Per the germline V gene, CDR1 is LGHDT and CDR2 is YNNKEL (reference sequence). As DNA, the CDR3 is TGTGCCAGCAGCCATGCCGGGACTCCGAAGGGTGGCTACACCTTC. Translation gives CASSHAGTPKGGYTF. The whole variable domain, remainder taken from reference TRBV3-1 and TRBJ1-2, is DTAVSQTPKYLVTQMGNDKSIKCEQNLGHDTMYWYKQDSKKFLKIMFSYNNKELIINETVPNRFSPKSPDKAHLNLHINSLELGDSAVYFCASSHAGTPKGGYTFGSGTRLTVV.

This clonotype was counted between two and nine times. The V call is TRBV3-1, the J call TRBJ2-5, with a weak D call TRBD2 (6 bases). Per germline, CDR1 LGHDT and CDR2 YNNKEL (reference sequence). Trimming took 8 bases from V and 1 from J, leaving 14 bases between them. CDR3 size: 14 residues. The CDR3 DNA sequence: TGTGCCAGCGTGAGCGGGTCTAGCCAAGAGACCCAGTACTTC. This sequence encodes CASVSGSSQETQYF.

This CDR3 is CASSLTGYSSTEAFF. The CDR3 bases are TGTGCCAGCAGCTTAACAGGGTATAGCTCTACTGAAGCTTTCTTT. The V gene is TRBV7-8, the J gene TRBJ1-1, with D possibly being TRBD1 (6 bases). The CDR3 has 15 residues. V was trimmed by 2 bases and J by 5 bases, leaving 15 bases between them. Germline CDR1 and CDR2: SGHVS and FQNEAQ.

This clonotype was counted only a few times. The V gene is TRBV5-1, the J gene TRBJ1-2; perhaps TRBD1 as D (5 bases). CDR1 is SGHRS, CDR2 YFSETQ, per germline. This CDR3 comprises 13 residues. V was clipped by 2 bases and J by 6 bases, with 11 bases between them. The CDR3 DNA is TGCGCCAGCAGCTTCACAGGTCGGGATGGCTACACCTTC. It is translated as CASSFTGRDGYTF. The full variable domain, rest sourced from reference TRBV5-1 and TRBJ1-2, is KAGVTQTPRYLIKTRGQQVTLSCSPISGHRSVSWYQQTPGQGLQFLFEYFSETQRNKGNFPGRFSGRQFSNSRSEMNVSTLELGDSALYLCASSFTGRDGYTFGSGTRLTVV.

This clonotype came up a few times. The rearrangement uses TRBV18 and TRBJ1-1, with D tentatively TRBD1 (6 bases). V was clipped by 3 bases and J by 6 bases, with 17 bases between them. This CDR3 has 15 residues. Germline V gene sequence: CDR1 KGHSH, CDR2 LQKENI. CDR3 nucleotides: TGTGCCAGCTCACCCGGTTCGACAGGACGGCCTGAAGCTTTCTTT. It yields the protein CASSPGSTGRPEAFF.

The chain has TRBV5-1 and TRBJ2-1; D is possibly TRBD2 (5 bases). CDR1 and CDR2 (germline): SGHRS, YFSETQ. This CDR3 spans 14 amino acids. Deletions cut 7 bases from V and 0 bases from J, with 11 bases between. The CDR3 DNA follows: TGCGCCAGCGAGGGAGTCGGCTCCTACAATGAGCAGTTCTTC. This encodes CASEGVGSYNEQFF.

The chain carries TRBV27 and TRBJ1-2; D not certain. CDR1 and CDR2 (germline): MNHEY, SMNVEV (reference sequence). This CDR3 region has 14 residues. Trimming left V 5 bases short and J 5 bases short, with 15 bases between. For the CDR3, the DNA is TGTGCCAGCAGTCACCCAGCGGGCGCGTATGGCTACACCTTC. Translating gives CASSHPAGAYGYTF.